This T cell receptor (beta chain) was retrieved from a study of T cells expressing NK-cell markers. Study in general: Sorted CD3+CD56-NKG2C+, CD3+CD56+NKG2C+ and CD3+CD56+NKG2C- T cells supplied the TCR beta repertoires. Serological testing identified seven of the eight sequenced donors as HCMV-seropositive and one as seronegative.

Making the TCR beta cDNA relied on 5'RACE template switching with UMIs. TCRdb reprocessed the 5' RACE reads, with one entry per CDR3 protein and no DNA. This repertoire comprises about 550,000 distinct CDR3 sequences; its ten largest clones make up under 4.5%. The CDR3 runs 14 residues. Germline V gives CDR1 MNHEY, CDR2 SMNVEV (reference sequence). Points from the study as a whole: In a few donors, dominant clonotypes made up roughly 28.3-65% of CD3+CD56-NKG2C+ cells.

In the case of this clonotype: Its matching antigen is unknown.

Sequencing used blood T cells: a sorted CD56 or NKG2C T cell subset, CD4+ or CD8+ T cells, or bulk PBMC T cells (not recorded which). V is TRBV27 and J is TRBJ2-3; the TCRdb D gene call, TRBD1, has no DNA to confirm it. The clonotype comes from a young man in good health. This CDR3 reads CASSDHRETDTQYF.